This paragraph covers one T cell receptor (beta chain) sequence. Germline values: CDR1 LGHNA, CDR2 YSLEER. This CDR3 contains 15 residues. V lost 0 bases, J lost 3 bases, and 9 bases lay in between. TCRdb's table, derived via immunoSEQ multiplex PCR, lists solely in-frame clones and lacks some. The sample holds 250,000 or so clones, under 85% seen once. The entry originates in a study of blood T cell repertoires in COVID-19. About the research overall: Whether acute or convalescent, the COVID-19 samples came from the United States, Italy and Spain.

Recovery among Cohort 3 donors was established by two negative PCRs, clearance, or symptom resolution. The chain carries TRBV4-3 and TRBJ2-1; D might be TRBD1 (6 bases). The receptor was isolated from a man aged 60 to 75 who had recovered from COVID-19. Sample: PBMCs or T cells enriched from blood (not recorded which). The CDR3 reads CASSQDQGNYNEQFF. The DNA for the CDR3 is TGCGCCAGCAGCCAAGATCAGGGGAACTACAATGAGCAGTTCTTC.